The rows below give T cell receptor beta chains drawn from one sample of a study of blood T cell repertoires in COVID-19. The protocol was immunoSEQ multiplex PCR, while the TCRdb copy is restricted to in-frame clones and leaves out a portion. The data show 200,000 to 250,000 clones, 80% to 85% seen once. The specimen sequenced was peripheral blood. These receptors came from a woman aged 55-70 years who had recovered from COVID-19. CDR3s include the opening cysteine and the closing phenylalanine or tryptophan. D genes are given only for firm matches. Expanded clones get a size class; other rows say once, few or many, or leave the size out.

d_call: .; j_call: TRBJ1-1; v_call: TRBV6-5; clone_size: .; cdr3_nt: TGTGCCAGCAGTTACACCCTTGGCAGGGAGGGCACTGAAGCTTTCTTT; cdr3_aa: CASSYTLGREGTEAFF
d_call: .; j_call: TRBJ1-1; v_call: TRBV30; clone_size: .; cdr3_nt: TGTGCCTGGAGTGCCTGGGTGGGCGCAGCTTTCTTT; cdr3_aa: CAWSAWVGAAFF
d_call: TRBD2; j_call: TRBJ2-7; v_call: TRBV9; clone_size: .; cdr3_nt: TGTGCCAGCAGCGTAGGAAGTTGGCCCGGGAGGTACGAGCAGTACTTC; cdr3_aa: CASSVGSWPGRYEQYF
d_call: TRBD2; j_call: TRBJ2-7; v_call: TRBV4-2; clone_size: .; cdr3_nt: TGTGCCAGCAATAGAGGGAGCGGGGGTAGCTACGAGCAGTACTTC; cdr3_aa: CASNRGSGGSYEQYF
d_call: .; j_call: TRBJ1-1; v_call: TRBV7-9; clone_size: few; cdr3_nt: TGTGCCAGCAGCTTAGTAGGGGGTTTGACTGAAGCTTTCTTT; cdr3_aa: CASSLVGGLTEAFF
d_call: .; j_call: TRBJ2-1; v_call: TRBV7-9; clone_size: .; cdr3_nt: TGTGCCAGCAGCTGGCACAAAAGCTCCTACAATGAGCAGTTCTTC; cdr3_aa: CASSWHKSSYNEQFF
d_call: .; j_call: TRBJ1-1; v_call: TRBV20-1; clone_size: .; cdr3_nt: TGCAGTGCTAGTCAAGGGGCGAACACTGAAGCTTTCTTT; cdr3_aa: CSASQGANTEAFF
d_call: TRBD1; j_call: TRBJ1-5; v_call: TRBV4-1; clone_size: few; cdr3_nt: TGCGCCAGCAGCCAATCGGACAGGGCCGACAATCAGCCCCAGCATTTT; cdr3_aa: CASSQSDRADNQPQHF
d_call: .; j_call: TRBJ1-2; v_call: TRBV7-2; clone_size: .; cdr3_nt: TGTGCCAGCAGCCCACTTAGTTCGGGGGGCAAGGGCTACACCTTC; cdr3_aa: CASSPLSSGGKGYTF
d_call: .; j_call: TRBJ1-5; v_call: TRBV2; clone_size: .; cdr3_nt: TGTGCCAGCGGCAGTCCCGATCAGCCCCAGCATTTT; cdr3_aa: CASGSPDQPQHF
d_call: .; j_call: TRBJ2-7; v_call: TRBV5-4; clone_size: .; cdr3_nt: TGTGCCAGCAGCTCGGACAGCTACGAGCAGTACTTC; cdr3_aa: CASSSDSYEQYF
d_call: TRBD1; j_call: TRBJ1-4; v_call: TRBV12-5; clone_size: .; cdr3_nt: TGTGCTAGTGGTTTGGATCCGGGACAGGGACCCCGGAGTGAAAAACTGTTTTTT; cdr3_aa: CASGLDPGQGPRSEKLFF
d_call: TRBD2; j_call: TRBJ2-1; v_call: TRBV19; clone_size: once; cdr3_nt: TGTGCCAGTAGTGGGGAGCGGGAAACCTACAATGAGCAGTTCTTC; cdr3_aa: CASSGERETYNEQFF
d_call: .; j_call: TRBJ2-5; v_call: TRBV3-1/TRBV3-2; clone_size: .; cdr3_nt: TGTGCCAGCAGCTATAAAGAGACCCAGTACTTC; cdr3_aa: CASSYKETQYF
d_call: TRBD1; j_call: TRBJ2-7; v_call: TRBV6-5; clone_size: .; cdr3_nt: TGTGCCAGCAGCCCCCTGGACAGGGAAAGCGAGCAGTACTTC; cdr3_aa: CASSPLDRESEQYF
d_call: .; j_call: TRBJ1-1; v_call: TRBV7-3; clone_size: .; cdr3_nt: TGTGCCAGCAGCTTAATGGCAGGGGATAACACTGAAGCTTTCTTT; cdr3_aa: CASSLMAGDNTEAFF
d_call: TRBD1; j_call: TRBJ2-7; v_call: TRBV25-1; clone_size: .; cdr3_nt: TGTGCCAGCACTCCGGGACAGGGGGCCCACGAGCAGTACTTC; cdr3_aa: CASTPGQGAHEQYF
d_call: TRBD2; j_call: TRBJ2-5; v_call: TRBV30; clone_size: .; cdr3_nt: TGTGCCTGGAGTACGGGACTAGCGGAGACCCAGTACTTC; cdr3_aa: CAWSTGLAETQYF
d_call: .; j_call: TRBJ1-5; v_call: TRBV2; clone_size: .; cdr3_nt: TGTGCCAGCAGTGAAGCGTGGCAGAAATATAGCAATCAGCCCCAGCATTTT; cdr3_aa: CASSEAWQKYSNQPQHF
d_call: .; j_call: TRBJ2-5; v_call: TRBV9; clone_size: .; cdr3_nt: TGTGCCAGCAGCGAGGGGGGGTCCGAGACCCAGTACTTC; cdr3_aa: CASSEGGSETQYF
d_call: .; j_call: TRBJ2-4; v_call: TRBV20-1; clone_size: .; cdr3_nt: TGCAGTGCTAGTTACGTAGAAAACATTCAGTACTTC; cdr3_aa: CSASYVENIQYF
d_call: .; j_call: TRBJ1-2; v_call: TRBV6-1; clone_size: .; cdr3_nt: TGTGCCAGCAGTGGCTCAGAAAGTCTCGGGAAGGGAGGCTACACCTTC; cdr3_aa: CASSGSESLGKGGYTF
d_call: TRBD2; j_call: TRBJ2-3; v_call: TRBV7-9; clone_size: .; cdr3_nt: TGTGCCAGCAGCTTTGGACTAGCTAGCACAGATACGCAGTATTTT; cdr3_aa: CASSFGLASTDTQYF
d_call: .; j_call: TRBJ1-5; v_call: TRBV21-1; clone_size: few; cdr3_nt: TGTGCCAGCAGGGACAGGGGAAATCAGCCCCAGCATTTT; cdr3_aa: CASRDRGNQPQHF
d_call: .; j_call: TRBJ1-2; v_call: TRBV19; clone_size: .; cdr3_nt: TGTGCCAGTAGTGCCCGGGGGGGGGCGCATGGCTACACCTTC; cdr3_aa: CASSARGGAHGYTF
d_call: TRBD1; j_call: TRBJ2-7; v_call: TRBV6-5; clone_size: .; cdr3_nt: TGTGCCAGCAGTTACGGGACAGATTACGAGCAGTACTTC; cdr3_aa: CASSYGTDYEQYF
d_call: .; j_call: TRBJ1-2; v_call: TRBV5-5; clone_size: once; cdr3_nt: TGTGCCAGCAGCTCGGGGGGGAGCTATGGCTACACCTTC; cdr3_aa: CASSSGGSYGYTF
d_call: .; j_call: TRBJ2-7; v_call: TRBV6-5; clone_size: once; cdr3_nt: TGTGCCAGCGTCAGACAGCACCGTACCTACGAGCAGTACTTC; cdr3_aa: CASVRQHRTYEQYF
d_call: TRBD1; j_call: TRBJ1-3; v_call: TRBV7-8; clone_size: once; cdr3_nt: TGTGCCAGCAGCTTAGAGGGACAGCCTGGAAACACCATATATTTT; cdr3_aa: CASSLEGQPGNTIYF
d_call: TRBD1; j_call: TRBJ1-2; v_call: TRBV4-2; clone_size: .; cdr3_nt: TGTGCCAGCAGCCAAGGGGGGACCGGGACAGGGGTTAGGGATGGCTACACCTTC; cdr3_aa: CASSQGGTGTGVRDGYTF
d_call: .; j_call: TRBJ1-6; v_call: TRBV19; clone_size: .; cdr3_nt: TGTGCCAGTAGGATCGACAGCCGTAATTCACCCCTCCACTTT; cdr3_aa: CASRIDSRNSPLHF
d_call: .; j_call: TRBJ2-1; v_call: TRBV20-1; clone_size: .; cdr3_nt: TGCAGTGCTAGTCGAGGGACTCACTACAATGAGCAGTTCTTC; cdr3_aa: CSASRGTHYNEQFF
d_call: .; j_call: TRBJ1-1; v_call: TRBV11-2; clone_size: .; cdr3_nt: TGTGCCAGCAGCTTAGAGGGAGGCTCAGGGAACACTGAAGCTTTCTTT; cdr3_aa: CASSLEGGSGNTEAFF
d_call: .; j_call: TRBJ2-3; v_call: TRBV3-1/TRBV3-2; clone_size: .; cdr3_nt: TGTGCCAGCAGCTACAGCAAGGATACGCAGTATTTT; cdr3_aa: CASSYSKDTQYF
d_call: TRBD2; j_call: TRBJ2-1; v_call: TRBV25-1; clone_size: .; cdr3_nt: TGTGCCAGCAGTGAACCCGGACTAGCGGGTCTGGATGAGCAGTTCTTC; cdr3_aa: CASSEPGLAGLDEQFF
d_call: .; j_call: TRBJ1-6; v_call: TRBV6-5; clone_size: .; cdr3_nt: TGTGCCAGCAGCCGAGGGGGTTCGGGTTCACCCCTCCACTTT; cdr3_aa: CASSRGGSGSPLHF
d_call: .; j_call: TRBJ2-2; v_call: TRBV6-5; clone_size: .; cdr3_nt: TGTGCCAGCACGACAGAGCTGAACACCGGGGAGCTGTTTTTT; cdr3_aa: CASTTELNTGELFF
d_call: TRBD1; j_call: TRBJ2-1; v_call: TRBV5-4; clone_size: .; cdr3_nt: TGTGCCAGCAGCTTGCCGGGACAGCAATCCTACAATGAGCAGTTCTTC; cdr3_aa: CASSLPGQQSYNEQFF
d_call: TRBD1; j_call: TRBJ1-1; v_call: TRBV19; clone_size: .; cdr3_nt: TGTGCCAGTAGTATATTACAGGGGCACCCCACTGAAGCTTTCTTT; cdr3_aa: CASSILQGHPTEAFF
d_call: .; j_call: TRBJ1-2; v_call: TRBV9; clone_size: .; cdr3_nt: TGTGCCAGCAGCGTAGCTAGGCAGCTAAACTATGGCTACACCTTC; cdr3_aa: CASSVARQLNYGYTF
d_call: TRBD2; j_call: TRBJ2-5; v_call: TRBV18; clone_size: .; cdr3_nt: TGTGCCAGCTCACCAACTAGCGGGACCCAGTACTTC; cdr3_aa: CASSPTSGTQYF
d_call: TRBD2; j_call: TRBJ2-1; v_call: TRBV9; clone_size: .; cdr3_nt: TGTGCCCTTGGACAGCGGGGGTACAATGAGCAGTTCTTC; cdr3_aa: CALGQRGYNEQFF
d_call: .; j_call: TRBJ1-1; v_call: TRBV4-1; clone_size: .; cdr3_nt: TGCGCCAGCAGCCAAATAAGAGGGCGGACGAACACTGAAGCTTTCTTT; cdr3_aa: CASSQIRGRTNTEAFF
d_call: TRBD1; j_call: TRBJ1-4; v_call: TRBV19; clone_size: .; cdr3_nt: TGTGCCAGTAGTATGAGGGGGCTGGGGGGTGATGAAAAACTGTTTTTT; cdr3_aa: CASSMRGLGGDEKLFF
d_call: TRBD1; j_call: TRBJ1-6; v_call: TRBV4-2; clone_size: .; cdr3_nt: TGTGCCACGAGTCCCGGGACAGGGAGAAATTCACCCCTCCACTTT; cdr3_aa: CATSPGTGRNSPLHF
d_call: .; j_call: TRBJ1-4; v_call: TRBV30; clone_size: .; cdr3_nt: TGTGCCTGGGGTCGGGAGGTTGGGGAAAAACTGTTTTTT; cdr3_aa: CAWGREVGEKLFF
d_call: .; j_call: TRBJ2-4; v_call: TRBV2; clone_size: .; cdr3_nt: TGTGCCAGCAGTGATGTCGGGGGAGGAAAAAACATTCAGTACTTC; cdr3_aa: CASSDVGGGKNIQYF
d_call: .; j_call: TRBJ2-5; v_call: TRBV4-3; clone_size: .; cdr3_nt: TGCGCCAGCAGCCAAGATGGCGGGATCCAAGAGACCCAGTACTTC; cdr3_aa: CASSQDGGIQETQYF
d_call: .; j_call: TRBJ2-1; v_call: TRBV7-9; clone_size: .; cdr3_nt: TGTGCCAGCAGCCCCACGACAACCAATGAGCAGTTCTTC; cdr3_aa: CASSPTTTNEQFF
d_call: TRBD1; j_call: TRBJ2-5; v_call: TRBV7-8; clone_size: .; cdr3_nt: TGTGCCAGCAGCATAGGACAGGGGATCCTAGAGACCCAGTACTTC; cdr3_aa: CASSIGQGILETQYF
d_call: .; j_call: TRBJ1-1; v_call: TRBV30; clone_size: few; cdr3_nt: TGTGCCTGGAGTGTACGCGGGGGGTCTGAAGCTTTCTTT; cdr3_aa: CAWSVRGGSEAFF
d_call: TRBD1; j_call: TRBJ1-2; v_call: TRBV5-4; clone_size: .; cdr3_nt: TGTGCCAGCAGCTCATCGCGACAGGGGTTCTATGGCTACACCTTC; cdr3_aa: CASSSSRQGFYGYTF
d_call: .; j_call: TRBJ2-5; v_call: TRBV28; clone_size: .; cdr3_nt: TGTGCCAGCACTACTCTGGGCGGAATTGAGGGAGAGACCCAGTACTTC; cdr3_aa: CASTTLGGIEGETQYF
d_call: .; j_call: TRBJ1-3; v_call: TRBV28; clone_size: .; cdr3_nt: TGTGCCAGCAGGACAGCGAGCTCTGGAAACACCATATATTTT; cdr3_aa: CASRTASSGNTIYF
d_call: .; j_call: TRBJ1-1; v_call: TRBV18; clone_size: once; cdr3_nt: TGTGCCAGCTCACCATCGTCGGGGGCTGAAGCTTTCTTT; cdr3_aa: CASSPSSGAEAFF
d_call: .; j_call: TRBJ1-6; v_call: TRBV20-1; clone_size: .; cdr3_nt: TGCAGTGCTAGTGGCAGGGAAGGATCACCCCTCCACTTT; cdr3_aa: CSASGREGSPLHF
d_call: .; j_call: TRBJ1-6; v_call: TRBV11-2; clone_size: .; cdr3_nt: TGTGCCAGCAACCCAGATCGCGGCAGCCCTAATTCACCCCTCCACTTT; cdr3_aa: CASNPDRGSPNSPLHF
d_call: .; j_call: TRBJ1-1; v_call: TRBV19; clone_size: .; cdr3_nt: TGTGCCAGTAGTCCCGTAGGGGGGGGCTGGAACACTGAAGCTTTCTTT; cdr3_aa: CASSPVGGGWNTEAFF
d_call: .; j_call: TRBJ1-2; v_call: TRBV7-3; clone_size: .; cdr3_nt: TGTGCCAGCAGCGCCTCCAGGGGATCTGGCTACACCTTC; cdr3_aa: CASSASRGSGYTF